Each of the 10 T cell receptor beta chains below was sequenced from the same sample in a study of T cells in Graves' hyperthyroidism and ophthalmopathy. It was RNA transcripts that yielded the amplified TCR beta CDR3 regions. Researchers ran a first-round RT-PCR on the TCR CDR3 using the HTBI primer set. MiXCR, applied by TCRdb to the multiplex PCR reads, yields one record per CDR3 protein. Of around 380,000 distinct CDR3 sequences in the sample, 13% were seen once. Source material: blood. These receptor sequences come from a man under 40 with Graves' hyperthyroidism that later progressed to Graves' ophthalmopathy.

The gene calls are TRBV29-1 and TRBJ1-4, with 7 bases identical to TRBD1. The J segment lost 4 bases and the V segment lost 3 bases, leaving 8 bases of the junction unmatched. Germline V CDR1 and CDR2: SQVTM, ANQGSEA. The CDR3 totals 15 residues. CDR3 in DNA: TGCAGCGTTGATTTTCGGACAGGACTTAATGAAAAACTGTTTTTT. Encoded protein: CSVDFRTGLNEKLFF. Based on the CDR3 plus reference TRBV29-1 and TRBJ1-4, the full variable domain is SAVISQKPSRDICQRGTSLTIQCQVDSQVTMMFWYRQQPGQSLTLIATANQGSEATYESGFVIDKFPISRPNLTFSTLTVSNMSPEDSSIYLCSVDFRTGLNEKLFFGSGTQLSVL.

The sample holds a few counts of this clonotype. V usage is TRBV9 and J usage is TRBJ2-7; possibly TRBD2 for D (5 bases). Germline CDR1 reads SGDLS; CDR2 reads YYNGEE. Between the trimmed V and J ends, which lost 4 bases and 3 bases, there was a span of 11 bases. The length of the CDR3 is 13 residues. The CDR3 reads CASSFGESYEQYF. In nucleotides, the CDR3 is TGTGCCAGCAGCTTCGGGGAGAGCTACGAGCAGTACTTC. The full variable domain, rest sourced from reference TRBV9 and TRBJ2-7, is DSGVTQTPKHLITATGQRVTLRCSPRSGDLSVYWYQQSLDQGLQFLIQYYNGEERAKGNILERFSAQQFPDLHSELNLSSLELGDSALYFCASSFGESYEQYFGPGTRLTVT.

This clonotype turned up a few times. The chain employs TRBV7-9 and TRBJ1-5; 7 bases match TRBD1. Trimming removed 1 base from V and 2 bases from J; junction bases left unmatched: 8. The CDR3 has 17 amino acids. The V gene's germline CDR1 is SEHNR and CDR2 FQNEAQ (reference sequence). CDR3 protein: CASSLVQGGVGNQPQHF. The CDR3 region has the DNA TGTGCCAGCAGCTTAGTCCAGGGGGGTGTCGGCAATCAGCCCCAGCATTTT. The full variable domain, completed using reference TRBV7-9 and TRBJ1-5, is DTGVSQNPRHKITKRGQNVTFRCDPISEHNRLYWYRQTLGQGPEFLTYFQNEAQLEKSRLLSDRFSAERPKGSFSTLEIQRTEQGDSAMYLCASSLVQGGVGNQPQHFGDGTRLSIL.

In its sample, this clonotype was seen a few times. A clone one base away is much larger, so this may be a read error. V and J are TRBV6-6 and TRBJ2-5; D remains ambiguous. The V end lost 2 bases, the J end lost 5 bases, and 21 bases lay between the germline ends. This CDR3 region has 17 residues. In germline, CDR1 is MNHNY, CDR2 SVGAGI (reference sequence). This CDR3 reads CASSYHLSGIQEETQYF. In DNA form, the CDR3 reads TGTGCCAGCAGTTACCACCTAAGTGGGATCCAGGAGGAGACCCAGTACTTC.

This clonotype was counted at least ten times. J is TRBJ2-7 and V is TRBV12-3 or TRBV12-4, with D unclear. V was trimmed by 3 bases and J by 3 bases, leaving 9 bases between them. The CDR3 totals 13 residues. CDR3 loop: CASSFHGSYEQYF. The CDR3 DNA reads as TGTGCCAGCAGTTTTCACGGAAGCTACGAGCAGTACTTC.

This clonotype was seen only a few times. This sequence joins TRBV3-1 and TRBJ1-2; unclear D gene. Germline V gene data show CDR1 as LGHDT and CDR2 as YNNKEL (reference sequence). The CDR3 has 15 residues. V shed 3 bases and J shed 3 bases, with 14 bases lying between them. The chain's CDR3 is CASSQDPGVDYGYTF. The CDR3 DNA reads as TGTGCCAGCAGCCAGGATCCCGGGGTGGACTATGGCTACACCTTC.

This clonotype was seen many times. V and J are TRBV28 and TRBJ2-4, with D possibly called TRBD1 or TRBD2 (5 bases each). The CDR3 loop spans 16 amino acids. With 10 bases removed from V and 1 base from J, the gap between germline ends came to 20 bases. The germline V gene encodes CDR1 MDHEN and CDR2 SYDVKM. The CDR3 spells CATRPGTNGAKNIQYF. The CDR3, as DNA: TGTGCCACCCGTCCCGGGACCAATGGGGCCAAAAACATTCAGTACTTC.

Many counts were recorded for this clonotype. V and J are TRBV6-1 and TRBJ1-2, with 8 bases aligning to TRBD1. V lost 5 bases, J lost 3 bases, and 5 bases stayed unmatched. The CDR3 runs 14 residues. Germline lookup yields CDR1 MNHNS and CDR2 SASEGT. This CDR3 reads CASSSLTGDYGYTF. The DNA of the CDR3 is TGTGCCAGCAGTTCCCTGACAGGGGACTATGGCTACACCTTC.

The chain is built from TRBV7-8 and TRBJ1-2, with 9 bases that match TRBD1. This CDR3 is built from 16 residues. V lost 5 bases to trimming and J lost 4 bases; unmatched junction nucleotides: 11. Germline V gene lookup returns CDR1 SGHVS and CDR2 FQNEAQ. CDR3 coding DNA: TGTGCCAGCAGCCCCACCCCCTCGGGACAGGGCTATGGCTACACCTTC. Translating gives CASSPTPSGQGYGYTF.

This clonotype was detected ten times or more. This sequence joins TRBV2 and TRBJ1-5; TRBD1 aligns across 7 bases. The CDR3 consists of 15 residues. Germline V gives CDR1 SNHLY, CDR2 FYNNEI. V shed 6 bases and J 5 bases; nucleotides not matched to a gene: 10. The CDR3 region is CASRREQGTDQPQHF. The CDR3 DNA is TGTGCCAGCAGACGAGAACAGGGGACAGATCAGCCCCAGCATTTT.